Below are 17 T cell receptor beta chains sequenced from a single sample in a study of low-dose radiotherapy and immunotherapy resistance in tumors. The time point here: after trial treatment. The treatment denotes: LDRT plus nivolumab, ipilimumab, low-dose cyclophosphamide and aspirin (RACIN trial). Priming of first-strand cDNA relied on TRAV- and TRBV-specific primers (covering alpha and beta chains). Both a constant-region primer and a V-primer adapter served to amplify TCRs across roughly 20 PCR cycles. Using its own MiXCR run on the reads, TCRdb lists one record per CDR3 protein. The sample yields roughly 100,000 distinct CDR3 sequences, around 20% seen once. Here the sequenced sample was PBMCs, taken after low-dose radiotherapy plus immunotherapy. The receptors here all came from a male donor with prostate cancer.

Comment on this clonotype: Its ends do not fully match the called genes, so a read error is possible. The rearrangement joins TRBV27 to TRBJ1-2; D gene unclear. This CDR3 is built from 13 residues. Germline V lookup: CDR1 MNHEY, CDR2 SMNVEV (reference sequence). CDR3 protein: CATSADGLEGYTF. For the CDR3, the DNA is TGTGCCACCAGTGCCGACGGCTTAGAGGGCTACACCTTC.

J is TRBJ2-1 and V is TRBV29-1; TRBD1 aligns across 10 bases. CDR3 length equals 14 residues. J was trimmed by 10 bases and V by 1 base; bases with no gene match: 7. Germline V lookup: CDR1 SQVTM, CDR2 ANQGSEA. The CDR3 sequence: CSVEAGQGLGEQFF. CDR3 coding DNA: TGCAGCGTTGAAGCGGGACAGGGGTTAGGGGAGCAGTTCTTC.

This clonotype was counted ten times or more. J is TRBJ2-1 and V is TRBV4-1; tentative D call: TRBD2 (5 bases). In germline, CDR1 is MGHRA, CDR2 YSYEKL. With 0 bases removed from V and 0 bases from J, the gap between germline ends came to 21 bases. CDR3 size: 20 residues. CDR3 nucleotide sequence: TGCGCCAGCAGCCAAGATGAAGGTCTAGCCGCCTTGGGCTCCTACAATGAGCAGTTCTTC. Protein sequence: CASSQDEGLAALGSYNEQFF.

The table lists this clonotype with many counts. The J gene is TRBJ2-2, the V gene TRBV12-3 or TRBV12-4; 8 bases agree with TRBD2. The junction had 8 bases not matched to a gene; V was cut back by 6 bases and J by 2 bases. This CDR3 contains 16 residues. CDR3 protein: CASSPYSGANTGELFF. DNA for the CDR3: TGTGCCAGCAGCCCGTATAGCGGGGCTAACACCGGGGAGCTGTTTTTT.

This clonotype was counted ten times or more. The rearrangement links TRBV5-5 to TRBJ2-7; the D gene is possibly TRBD1 (6 bases). This CDR3 is 15 amino acids long. Trimming took 4 bases from V and 0 from J, leaving 14 bases between them. The germline CDR1 and CDR2 sequences are SGHKS and YYEKEE (reference sequence). DNA for the CDR3: TGTGCCAGCAGCCCCGGGACAATCAGCTCCTACGAGCAGTACTTC. This codes for CASSPGTISSYEQYF.

Many counts were recorded for this clonotype. The chain uses TRBV7-2 and TRBJ1-2; D uncertain. Germline V CDR1 and CDR2: SGHTA, FQGNSA. V lost 1 base to trimming and J lost 5 bases, with 8 bases between them. CDR3 length: 13 amino acids. The CDR3 DNA reads TGTGCCAGCAGCTTAGGGCAGGTTTATGGCTACACCTTC. It encodes CASSLGQVYGYTF.

The CDR3 coding sequence is TGTGCCAGCCTTCGGGACGAAGCGCCGGGGTTGGGATACGAGCAGTACTTC. Translated: CASLRDEAPGLGYEQYF. The V gene is TRBV6-6, the J gene TRBJ2-7; D may correspond to TRBD1 or TRBD2 (5 bases each). There are 17 residues in the CDR3. Per germline, CDR1 MNHNY and CDR2 SVGAGI (reference sequence). The V gene lost 8 bases and the J gene lost 4 bases, with 27 bases spanning the gap.

In its sample, this clonotype was seen many times. This sequence joins TRBV5-1 and TRBJ1-1; weak D call: TRBD1 (6 bases). Trimming cost V 4 bases and J 1 base, with 14 bases left between them. The CDR3 spans 15 residues. Germline CDR1 reads SGHRS; CDR2 reads YFSETQ. CDR3 DNA: TGCGCCAGCAGCCTAATCCCGGGACAGAACACTGAAGCTTTCTTT. Amino acids: CASSLIPGQNTEAFF.

This CDR3 reads CSASSEGGYEQYF. CDR3 coding DNA: TGCAGTGCTAGCTCAGAAGGGGGCTACGAGCAGTACTTC. The chain is built from TRBV20-1 and TRBJ2-7; weak D call: TRBD1 (6 bases). V gave up 3 bases and J gave up 3 bases, with 12 bases separating them. Germline V gene data show CDR1 as DFQATT and CDR2 as SNEGSKA (reference sequence). This CDR3 region has 13 residues.

This clonotype appeared many times. The chain employs TRBV7-2 and TRBJ1-2, with D unresolved. Trimming pared 4 bases from V and 4 bases from J, leaving 7 bases between. The V gene's germline CDR1 is SGHTA and CDR2 FQGNSA. The CDR3 runs to 12 residues. The CDR3 loop reads CASSSVGYGYTF. Written as DNA, the CDR3 is TGTGCCAGCAGCTCCGTGGGCTATGGCTACACCTTC.

Remarks on this clonotype: Given a far larger clone just one base away, this is likely a sequencing read error. The J gene is TRBJ2-2, the V gene TRBV13; a possible D gene is TRBD1 (5 bases). This CDR3 region has 16 residues. The germline V and J ends were trimmed by 8 bases and 2 bases, with 18 bases remaining between them. Germline CDR1 PRHDT, CDR2 FYEKMQ (reference sequence). In DNA, the CDR3 is TGTGCCAGCTGCCAAGATATACAGGCCAACACCGGGGAGCTGTTTTTT. The encoded protein is CASCQDIQANTGELFF. Using reference TRBV13 and TRBJ2-2 for the parts outside the CDR3, the full variable domain is AAGVIQSPRHLIKEKRETATLKCYPIPRHDTVYWYQQGPGQDPQFLISFYEKMQSDKGSIPDRFSAQQFSDYHSELNMSSLELGDSALYFCASCQDIQANTGELFFGEGSRLTVL.

In its sample, this clonotype was seen many times. V usage is TRBV4-1 and J usage is TRBJ2-7, with TRBD2 matching 9 bases. Trimming cost V 1 base and J 0 bases; bases outside gene matches: 7. This CDR3 has 17 amino acids. Germline assignment: CDR1 MGHRA and CDR2 YSYEKL. The CDR3 here is CASSQVGGRGGSYEQYF. The CDR3 bases are TGCGCCAGCAGCCAAGTGGGGGGGCGGGGGGGCTCCTACGAGCAGTACTTC.

The CDR3 DNA is TGTGCCAGCACCACCGGGACTACTAACACCGGGGAGCTGTTTTTT. This sequence encodes CASTTGTTNTGELFF. The chain joins TRBV12-3 or TRBV12-4 to TRBJ2-2, with TRBD2 identical over 7 bases. The CDR3 has 15 amino acids. V dropped 7 bases and J dropped 2; count of bases not matched to a gene: 7.

V usage is TRBV5-1 and J usage is TRBJ2-2, with TRBD2 matching 14 bases. V was clipped by 2 bases and J by 6 bases; unmatched bases: 15. Per the germline V gene, CDR1 is SGHRS and CDR2 is YFSETQ. The CDR3 loop spans 20 amino acids. CDR3 nucleotides: TGCGCCAGCAGCTTAAGATCCGGGACTAGCGGGAGCGAGAAGGCCGGGGAGCTGTTTTTT. Translation: CASSLRSGTSGSEKAGELFF.

This clonotype was seen at least ten times. The chain combines TRBV7-2 with TRBJ2-5; the match to TRBD2 covers 7 bases. V shed 1 base and J 7 bases; nucleotides not matched to a gene: 21. Germline V CDR1 and CDR2: SGHTA, FQGNSA. CDR3 length: 19 residues. CDR3 sequence (DNA): TGTGCCAGCAGCTTAGAAGCAGCGTGGGCGGGGGACCTTCTTGGGACCCAGTACTTC. Its protein is CASSLEAAWAGDLLGTQYF.

This clonotype was seen ten or more times. The chain joins TRBV20-1 to TRBJ2-7; possible D gene TRBD1, 5 bases. Trimming shortened V by 2 bases and J by 0 bases, and 8 bases separated the two germline ends. This CDR3 contains 13 residues. The V gene's germline CDR1 is DFQATT and CDR2 SNEGSKA (reference sequence). The CDR3 nucleotides read TGCAGTGCTAGATCACAGGTCTCCTACGAGCAGTACTTC. Its translation: CSARSQVSYEQYF.

This clonotype was detected ten times or more. The chain links TRBV29-1 to TRBJ1-1; D might be TRBD1 (5 bases). Trimming shortened V by 2 bases and J by 3 bases, and 10 bases separated the two germline ends. CDR1 is SQVTM, CDR2 ANQGSEA, per germline. CDR3 length: 13 amino acids. The CDR3 nucleotides read TGCAGCGTTGAACCTGGGGACGACACTGAAGCTTTCTTT. Its translation is CSVEPGDDTEAFF. Full variable domain (remainder filled in from reference TRBV29-1 and TRBJ1-1): SAVISQKPSRDICQRGTSLTIQCQVDSQVTMMFWYRQQPGQSLTLIATANQGSEATYESGFVIDKFPISRPNLTFSTLTVSNMSPEDSSIYLCSVEPGDDTEAFFGQGTRLTVV.